This T cell receptor beta chain was retrieved from a study of blood T cell repertoires in COVID-19. Across the whole study: There were acute and convalescent COVID-19 samples, and they came from the United States, Italy and Spain. T cells, B-cell-depleted T cells, or PBMCs supplied cDNA or gDNA.

Participants were placed into cohorts based on the clinical history they reported. Sequenced by immunoSEQ multiplex PCR; TCRdb stores in-frame clones only, minus some. Here the sample spans fewer than 500,000 clones, roughly 87% being singletons. V lost 4 bases and J lost 3; bases outside the gene matches: 3. Germline loops: CDR1 SGHRS, CDR2 YFSETQ. The CDR3 runs to 13 residues. The source material was PBMCs or T cells enriched from blood (not recorded which). The chain recombines TRBV5-1 with TRBJ2-5; 7 bases match TRBD1. This sequence was found in a woman aged 18 to 35 with acute COVID-19. The CDR3 coding sequence is TGCGCCAGCAGCATCGACAGGGAAGAGACCCAGTACTTC. Translated, it gives CASSIDREETQYF.